This TCR beta chain was sequenced during a study of T cell changes during pregnancy in multiple sclerosis. Assay: immunoSEQ multiplex PCR; the TCRdb copy retains only in-frame clones and omits some. The profile shows about 58,000 clones, 91% of them singletons. The J segment lost 1 base and the V segment lost 4 bases, leaving 11 bases of the junction unmatched. Germline lookup yields CDR1 SGHDT and CDR2 YYEEEE. The CDR3 loop spans 17 amino acids. The sample in question was CD4+ T cells from peripheral blood mononuclear cells, obtained after pregnancy. The clonotype comes from a female donor in good health, enrolled as a control in a pregnancy study. The V and J genes are TRBV5-6 and TRBJ1-2, with TRBD1 matching over 9 bases. The CDR3 sequence: CASSPWTGVPINYGYTF. CDR3 bases: TGTGCCAGCAGCCCGTGGACAGGGGTCCCTATTAACTATGGCTACACCTTC.